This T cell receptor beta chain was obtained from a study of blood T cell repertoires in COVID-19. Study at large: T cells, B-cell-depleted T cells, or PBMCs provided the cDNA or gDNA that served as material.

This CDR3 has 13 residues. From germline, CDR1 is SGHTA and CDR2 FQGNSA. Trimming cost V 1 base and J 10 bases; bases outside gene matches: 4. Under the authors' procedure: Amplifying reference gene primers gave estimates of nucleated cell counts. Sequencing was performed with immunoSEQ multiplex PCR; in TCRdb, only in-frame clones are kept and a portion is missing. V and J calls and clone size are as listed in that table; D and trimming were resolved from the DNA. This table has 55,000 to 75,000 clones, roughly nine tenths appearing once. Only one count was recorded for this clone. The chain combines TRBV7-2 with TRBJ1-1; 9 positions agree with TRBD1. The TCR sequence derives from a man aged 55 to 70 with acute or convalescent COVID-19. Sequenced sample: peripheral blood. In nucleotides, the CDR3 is TGTGCCAGCAGCTTAGGGGGACAGGGATTAGCTTTCTTT. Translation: CASSLGGQGLAFF.